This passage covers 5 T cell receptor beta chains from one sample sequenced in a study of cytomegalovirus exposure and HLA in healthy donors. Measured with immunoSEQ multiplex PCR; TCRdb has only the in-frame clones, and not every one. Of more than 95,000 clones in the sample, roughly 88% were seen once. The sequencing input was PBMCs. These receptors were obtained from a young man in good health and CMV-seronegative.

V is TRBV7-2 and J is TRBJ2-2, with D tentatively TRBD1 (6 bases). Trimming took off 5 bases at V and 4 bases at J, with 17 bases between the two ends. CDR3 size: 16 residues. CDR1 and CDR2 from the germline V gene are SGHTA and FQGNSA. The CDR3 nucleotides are TGTGCCAGCAGCCCGAGCGGACAGACAAGCACCGGGGAGCTGTTTTTT. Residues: CASSPSGQTSTGELFF.

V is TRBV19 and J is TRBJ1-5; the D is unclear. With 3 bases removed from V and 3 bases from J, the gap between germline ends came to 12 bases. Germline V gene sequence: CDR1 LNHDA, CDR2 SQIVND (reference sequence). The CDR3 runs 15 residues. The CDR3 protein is CASSISGLNNQPQHF. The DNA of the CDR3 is TGTGCCAGTAGTATTTCGGGGTTGAACAATCAGCCCCAGCATTTT.

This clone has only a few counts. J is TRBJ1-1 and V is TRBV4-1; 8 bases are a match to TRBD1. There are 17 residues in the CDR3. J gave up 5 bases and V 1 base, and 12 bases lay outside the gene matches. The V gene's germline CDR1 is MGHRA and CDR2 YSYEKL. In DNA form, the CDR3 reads TGCGCCAGCAGCCAAGGGTTGATACAGGGGGTGCGGACTGAAGCTTTCTTT. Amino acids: CASSQGLIQGVRTEAFF.

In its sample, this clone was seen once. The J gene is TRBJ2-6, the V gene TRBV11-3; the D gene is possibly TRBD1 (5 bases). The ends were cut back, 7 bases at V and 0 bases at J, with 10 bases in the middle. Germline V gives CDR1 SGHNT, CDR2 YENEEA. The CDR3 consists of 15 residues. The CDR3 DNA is TGTGCCAGCACTCAGGGCGGCTCTGGGGCCAACGTCCTGACTTTC. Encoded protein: CASTQGGSGANVLTF.

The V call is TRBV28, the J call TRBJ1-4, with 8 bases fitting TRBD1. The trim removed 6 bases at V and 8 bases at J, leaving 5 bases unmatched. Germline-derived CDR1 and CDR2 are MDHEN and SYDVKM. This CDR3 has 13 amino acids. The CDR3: CASRGDRPEKLFF. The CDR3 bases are TGTGCCAGCAGGGGGGACAGGCCCGAAAAACTGTTTTTT.